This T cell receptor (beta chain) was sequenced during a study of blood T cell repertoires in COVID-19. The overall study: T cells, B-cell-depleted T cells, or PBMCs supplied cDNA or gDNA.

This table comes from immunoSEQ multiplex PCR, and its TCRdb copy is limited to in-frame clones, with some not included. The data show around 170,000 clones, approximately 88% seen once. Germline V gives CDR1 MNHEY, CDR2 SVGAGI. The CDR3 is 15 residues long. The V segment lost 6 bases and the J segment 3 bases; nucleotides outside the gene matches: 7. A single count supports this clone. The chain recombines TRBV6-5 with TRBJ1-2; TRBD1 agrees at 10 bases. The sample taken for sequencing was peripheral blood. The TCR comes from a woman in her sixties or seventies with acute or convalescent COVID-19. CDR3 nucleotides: TGTGCCAGCAGCTCTCCCGGGACAGGGGACTATGGCTACACCTTC. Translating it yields CASSSPGTGDYGYTF.